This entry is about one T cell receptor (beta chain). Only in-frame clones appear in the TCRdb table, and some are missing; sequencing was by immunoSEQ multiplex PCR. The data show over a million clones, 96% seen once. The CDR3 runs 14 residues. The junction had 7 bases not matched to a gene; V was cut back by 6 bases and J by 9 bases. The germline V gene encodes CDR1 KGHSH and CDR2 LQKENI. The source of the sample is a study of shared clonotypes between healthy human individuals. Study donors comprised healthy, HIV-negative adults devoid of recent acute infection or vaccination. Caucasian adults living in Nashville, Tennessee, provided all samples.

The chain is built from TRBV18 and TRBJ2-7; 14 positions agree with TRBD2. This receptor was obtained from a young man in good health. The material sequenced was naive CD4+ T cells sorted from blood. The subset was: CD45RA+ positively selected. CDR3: CASSSGTSGSLQYF. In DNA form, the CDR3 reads TGTGCCAGCTCTAGCGGGACTAGCGGGAGTTTGCAGTACTTC.